This T cell receptor (beta chain) comes out of a study of T cells in narcolepsy. Across the whole study: Patients with NT1 or NT2 and healthy control donors were enrolled. Study results and limitations: Healthy controls reportedly lacked the autoreactive clonotypes serially found in patients' blood. Same-patient CSF and blood CD4+ T cell clonotypes included HCRT-specific and TRIB2-specific autoreactive ones.

On this clone: The antigen is undetermined.

Germline CDR1 WNHNN, CDR2 SYGVQD (reference sequence). The CDR3 spans 12 residues. V was shortened by 6 bases and J by 7 bases, with 12 bases between the two germline ends. The repertoire was sequenced with immunoSEQ multiplex PCR; TCRdb's copy has only in-frame clones and lacks some. Here the sample spans about 40,000 clones, around 88% being singletons. The clonotype comes from a human donor with narcolepsy. Sequenced input: CD45RA- memory CD4+ T cells from PBMCs. This chain links TRBV10-1 with TRBJ1-2, with D perhaps TRBD1 (6 bases). The CDR3 spells CASRATGFGYTF. The CDR3 nucleotides read TGCGCCAGCAGGGCAACAGGGTTTGGCTACACCTTC.